This T cell receptor beta chain was captured by sequencing in a study of beta chain features in type 1 diabetes. Markers CD45RO/CCR7/CD25/CD127/CD95/CD27 served to sort CD4+ naive, central memory, regulatory and stem cell-like memory cells. Sorted cells reached over 95% purity in every population. cDNA synthesis used the whole RNA isolate, giving expressed TCRB sequences. Clones were sequenced by immunoSEQ multiplex PCR, and TCRdb holds only the in-frame ones, with some missing. The data hold under 250,000 clones, with around 9.9% observed a single time. V was cut by 3 bases and J by 5 bases, with 19 bases left in between. Looked up from germline, CDR1 is SGHRS and CDR2 is YFSETQ. The CDR3 is made up of 16 amino acids.

The chain links TRBV5-1 to TRBJ2-3; D tentatively reads TRBD1 or TRBD2 (6 bases each). The TCR comes from a man younger than 35 in good health. Material for sequencing was central memory CD4+ T cells from blood. CDR3 sequence (DNA): TGCGCCAGCAGCTGGGGCCCGACGGGGGCCGGAGATACGCAGTATTTT. It translates to CASSWGPTGAGDTQYF.